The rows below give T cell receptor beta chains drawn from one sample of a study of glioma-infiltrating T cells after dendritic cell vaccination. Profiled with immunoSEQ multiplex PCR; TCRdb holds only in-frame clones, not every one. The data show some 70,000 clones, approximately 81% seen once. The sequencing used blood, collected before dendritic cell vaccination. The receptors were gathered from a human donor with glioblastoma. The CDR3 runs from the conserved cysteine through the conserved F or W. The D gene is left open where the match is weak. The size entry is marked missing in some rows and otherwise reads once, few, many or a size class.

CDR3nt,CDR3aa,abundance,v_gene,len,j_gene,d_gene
TGTGCCAGCGGTCTAGCGGCGACCTACGAGCAGTACTTC,CASGLAATYEQYF,.,TRBV6-5,13,TRBJ2-7,TRBD2
TGTGCCAGCAGCTTATTGGGGACAGTTAATGAAAAACTGTTTTTT,CASSLLGTVNEKLFF,once,TRBV7-9,15,TRBJ1-4,TRBD1
TGTGCCAGCAGCGTAGGTACTAGCGGACAAGAGACCCAGTACTTC,CASSVGTSGQETQYF,.,TRBV9,15,TRBJ2-5,TRBD2
TGTGCCAGCAGTTACGGGCAGGGTACTGAGCAGTTCTTC,CASSYGQGTEQFF,.,TRBV6-5,13,TRBJ2-1,.
TGTGCCAGCAGCCAAGATGCGAGGGCAGACGCCGGGGAGCTGTTTTTT,CASSQDARADAGELFF,.,TRBV4-2,16,TRBJ2-2,.
TGCGCCAGCAGCCAAGAACTGGCAGGGACCTACGAGCAGTACTTC,CASSQELAGTYEQYF,once,TRBV4-3,15,TRBJ2-7,.
TGTGCCAGCAGTCCGGACAGGGGGCGTCCAGATACGCAGTATTTT,CASSPDRGRPDTQYF,.,TRBV11-2,15,TRBJ2-3,TRBD1
TGTGCCAGCAGTGGGGGACAGGGTATGAGTGAGCAGTACTTC,CASSGGQGMSEQYF,many,TRBV6-1,14,TRBJ2-7,TRBD1
TGTGCCAGCAGCTTAAATAATCGGTTGACAGGGGGAACTGAAGCTTTCTTT,CASSLNNRLTGGTEAFF,.,TRBV11-2,17,TRBJ1-1,TRBD1
TGCGCCAGCAGCCAACTGAGCGGGGGCCCCAATCTTCAGGATACGCAGTATTTT,CASSQLSGGPNLQDTQYF,.,TRBV4-3,18,TRBJ2-3,TRBD2
TGTGCCAGCAGCTTAATTGGGGGAGGGAGCACAGATACGCAGTATTTT,CASSLIGGGSTDTQYF,.,TRBV13,16,TRBJ2-3,TRBD2
TGTGCCAGTAGTCACGACAGGGGGCATACTGAAGCTTTCTTT,CASSHDRGHTEAFF,.,TRBV19,14,TRBJ1-1,TRBD1
TGTGCCAGCAGCTCCCCCCCGGGGACAGGGTACACTGAAGCTTTCTTT,CASSSPPGTGYTEAFF,.,TRBV7-9,16,TRBJ1-1,TRBD1
TGTGCCAGCAGTCCCAGCGGGACAGGGTTTCTCGAGCAGTACTTC,CASSPSGTGFLEQYF,.,TRBV5-6,15,TRBJ2-7,TRBD1
TGCAGCGTTATTAGCGGGGAGGAGACCCAGTACTTC,CSVISGEETQYF,.,TRBV29-1,12,TRBJ2-5,TRBD2